This TCR beta chain was sequenced in a study of T cells after yellow fever vaccination (dated by TCRdb to the late 2010s). Looking at the study overall: Libraries from fractions with low cell numbers were prepared with the SMART-Seq v4 Ultra Low Input RNA kit. Blood samples were taken at several timepoints before and after primary and secondary immunization, and bulk PBMC replicates and cell subsets were isolated. Two healthy male donors made up the cohort, one aged 18 to 29 years and the other aged 30 to 40 years. To follow T-cell clones before and after both primary and booster YFV17D yellow fever vaccination, bulk TCR alpha and beta repertoires underwent longitudinal sequencing. Overall results and qualifications from the work: A small share of clonotypes was detected in both CD4 and CD8 compartments, with the overlap likely arising from convergent recombination. Most clones expanded after primary vaccination (96% of CD4 and approximately 86% of CD8) were re-detected after the booster, suggesting that broad memory maintenance occurred. FACS-sorted repertoires could contain abundant contaminating clonotypes from the bulk population, so computational filtering was required. The secondary T-cell response was weaker than the primary response but faster, peaking on day 5 instead of day 15. Only a couple of donors were included in the study, so the extent to which the findings can be generalized is limited.

What the treatment or condition label conveys for this sample: live attenuated yellow fever vaccine strain. At each blood-draw timepoint, two biological replicates of bulk PBMCs were collected. A standard Ficoll-Paque protocol was used to isolate PBMCs from peripheral blood. TriZol was used to extract RNA from bulk PBMCs, CD4 and CD8 fractions, and dextramer-positive and dextramer-negative fractions. TCR cDNA was synthesized by 5'RACE template switching, which introduced a universal primer site and unique molecular identifiers. cDNA synthesis was primed from both the TCR alpha and TCR beta constant segments. Library amplification used two PCR steps, and the second PCR step added sample barcodes and sequencing adapters. Sequencing of libraries was performed on Illumina HiSeq 2500 (2x100 bp) or NovaSeq (2x150 bp). The original pipeline was this. MIGEC was used to demultiplex reads and collapse the reads into UMI consensus sequences, and MiXCR was used for V(D)J alignment. Using edgeR on replicate PBMC samples, clonotypes were called vaccine-responding if FDR was below 0.01 and the log2 fold change was above 5 up to day 15. Each bulk clonotype received a CD4 or CD8 identity based on whether the sequenced CD4 or CD8 repertoire contained that clonotype at higher abundance. The raw public reads went through TCRdb reprocessing: fastp at Q25, MiXCR clone calling, in-frame beta chains kept. A single entry per CDR3 protein holds the most common genes and DNA from its merged rows. These V and J calls rely on TCRdb rather than the paper's analysis. Within this sample are 310,000 or so distinct CDR3 sequences, with roughly 6.8% of them counted one time only. The ten largest account for 15% to 20% of the sample.

This clonotype was observed a handful of times. No cognate antigen has been identified for it. No quality values exist for individual bases; no much larger clone is one base distant. The receptor's source is a man aged 18 to 30 who received the YFV17D yellow fever vaccine. This material consisted of PBMCs, taken approximately 40 days after the first yellow fever vaccination.

The CDR3 here reads CASSLVTSGGAGEQYF. The nucleotide sequence is given as TGTGCCAGCAGCTTAGTCACTAGCGGGGGGGCGGGCGAGCAGTACTTC. This chain joins TRBV7-6 to TRBJ2-7; 13 bases in between match TRBD2. Reading the germline V gene gives CDR1 SGHVS and CDR2 FNYEAQ. Relative to germline, V is missing 1 base and J is missing 6 bases, with 6 bases of the junction outside any gene match. From the cysteine up to the phenylalanine, the CDR3 has a length of 16 residues. CDR3 DNA is the only sequence kept; it has 48 bases, read in frame from the first base.